In its sample, the clone carrying this T cell receptor beta chain was seen a few times. Combining a sample-barcoded 5' primer with a J-beta primer mix, a second PCR ran for roughly 7 to 11 cycles. TCRdb independently ran MiXCR on the 5' RACE reads; one entry per CDR3 protein. The repertoire holds about 1.6 million distinct CDR3 sequences, with 30% to 35% as singletons. This sample is drawn from a study of blood T cells in healthy people across ages. The J segment lost 1 base and the V segment lost 4 bases, leaving 6 bases of the junction unmatched. CDR3 length: 19 amino acids. Germline lookup yields CDR1 MDHEN and CDR2 SYDVKM.

J is TRBJ2-6 and V is TRBV28, with TRBD2 matching over 14 bases. This clonotype was obtained from a woman in her twenties or thirties in good health. Sequencing was performed on blood. CDR3 loop: CASSSGTSGSRSGANVLTF. Here the CDR3 DNA reads TGTGCCAGCAGTTCCGGGACTAGCGGGAGTAGGTCTGGGGCCAACGTCCTGACTTTC.